Each of the 24 T cell receptor beta chains below was sequenced from the same sample in a study of blood T cell repertoires in COVID-19. Method: immunoSEQ multiplex PCR; TCRdb's copy keeps in-frame clones and lacks some. The sample has hundreds of thousands of clones; roughly 86% are singletons. The material sequenced was peripheral blood. The receptor source for this set is a man between 18 and 29 years old with active or convalescent COVID-19.

The V call is TRBV14, the J call TRBJ2-6; no definite D call. This CDR3 region has 16 residues. The germline V and J ends were trimmed by 4 bases and 1 base, with 11 bases remaining between them. In germline, CDR1 is SGHDN, CDR2 FVKESK. The CDR3 is CASSLLGRSGANVLTF. CDR3 nucleotide sequence: TGTGCCAGCAGCCTCCTGGGCAGATCTGGGGCCAACGTCCTGACTTTC. Full variable domain (outside the CDR3, taken from reference TRBV14 and TRBJ2-6): EAGVTQFPSHSVIEKGQTVTLRCDPISGHDNLYWYRRVMGKEIKFLLHFVKESKQDESGMPNNRFLAERTGGTYSTLKVQPAELEDSGVYFCASSLLGRSGANVLTFGAGSRLTVL.

The rearrangement uses TRBV29-1 and TRBJ2-1, with TRBD1 identical over 7 bases. V lost 7 bases and J lost 4; bases outside the gene matches: 4. The CDR3 extends over 12 amino acids. Germline CDR1 is SQVTM and CDR2 is ANQGSEA. CDR3 DNA sequence: TGCAGCGGGGACAGTTCGTACAATGAGCAGTTCTTC. This codes for CSGDSSYNEQFF.

The chain joins TRBV14 to TRBJ2-5, with D hard to call. The length of the CDR3 is 17 residues. CDR1 is SGHDN and CDR2 is FVKESK in the germline V gene. V lost 1 base, J lost 3 bases, and 18 bases lay in between. CDR3 coding DNA: TGTGCCAGCAGCCAAGGGGCAAGGTCTGAGTACAAAGAGACCCAGTACTTC. Protein sequence: CASSQGARSEYKETQYF.

V and J are TRBV3-1 (or the pseudogene TRBV3-2) and TRBJ2-6, with D uncertain. The germline V gene has CDR1 LGHDT and CDR2 YNNKEL (reference sequence). Trimming shortened V by 8 bases and J by 0 bases, and 11 bases separated the two germline ends. The CDR3 runs 15 residues. This chain's CDR3 is CASLGSFSGANVLTF. For the CDR3, the DNA is TGTGCCAGCTTGGGCAGCTTCTCTGGGGCCAACGTCCTGACTTTC.

DNA of the CDR3: TGTGCCAGTGGCCGAGACAGAGAAGATCAGCCCCAGCATTTT. This sequence encodes CASGRDREDQPQHF. The gene calls are TRBV19 and TRBJ1-5; a possible D gene is TRBD1 (5 bases). Germline V gene sequence: CDR1 LNHDA, CDR2 SQIVND (reference sequence). The V end was cut by 8 bases, the J end by 5 bases, with 16 bases between. This CDR3 region has 14 residues.

The CDR3 DNA sequence: TGTGCCAGCAGCTTAGTCGGACTAGCGGGGGGGCCTTCCAATGAGCAGTTCTTC. Protein: CASSLVGLAGGPSNEQFF. The chain uses TRBV7-2 and TRBJ2-1; 15 bases are a match to TRBD2. The V gene end was trimmed by 1 base and the J gene end by 6 bases; junction bases not matched to a gene: 7. This CDR3 has 18 amino acids. Germline V lookup: CDR1 SGHTA, CDR2 FQGNSA. Variable domain in full (rest from reference TRBV7-2 and TRBJ2-1): GAGVSQSPSNKVTEKGKDVELRCDPISGHTALYWYRQSLGQGLEFLIYFQGNSAPDKSGLPSDRFSAERTGGSVSTLTIQRTQQEDSAVYLCASSLVGLAGGPSNEQFFGPGTRLTVL.

The genes are TRBV27 and TRBJ2-5; 12 nucleotides line up with TRBD2. This CDR3 contains 18 residues. After removal of 2 bases from V and 7 bases from J, the junction contained 14 bases not matched to a gene. CDR1 MNHEY and CDR2 SMNVEV come from the germline V gene (reference sequence). CDR3 amino acids: CASSLGASGGAPGGTQYF. The CDR3 nucleotides are TGTGCCAGCAGTTTAGGGGCTAGCGGGGGGGCACCCGGTGGGACCCAGTACTTC.

The CDR3 spells CASSSGGGRTQYF. The CDR3, as DNA: TGTGCCAGCAGCTCGGGCGGTGGGAGGACGCAGTATTTT. This chain connects TRBV11-1 to TRBJ2-3, with D possibly matching TRBD2 (6 bases). There are 13 residues in the CDR3. The V gene's germline CDR1 is SGHAT and CDR2 FQDESV (reference sequence). The V gene lost 4 bases and the J gene lost 9 bases, with 14 bases spanning the gap.

CDR3 residues: CASSREPYGYTF. For the CDR3, the DNA is TGTGCCAGCAGTCGGGAGCCCTATGGCTACACCTTC. The gene calls are TRBV2 and TRBJ1-2; D is ambiguous. Looked up from germline, CDR1 is SNHLY and CDR2 is FYNNEI. The CDR3 loop spans 12 amino acids. The V gene lost 5 bases and the J gene lost 4 bases, with 8 bases spanning the gap.

The chain employs TRBV5-1 and TRBJ2-3, with 8 bases that match TRBD2. The CDR3 covers 17 residues. The trim removed 3 bases at V and 4 bases at J, leaving 13 bases unmatched. CDR1 and CDR2 from the germline V gene are SGHRS and YFSETQ. CDR3 in amino acids: CASSYVTGGGRADTQYF. The CDR3 bases are TGCGCCAGCAGCTACGTGACTGGCGGGGGGCGGGCAGATACGCAGTATTTT.

This chain joins TRBV27 and TRBJ1-2, with a weak D call TRBD1 (6 bases). Germline V lookup: CDR1 MNHEY, CDR2 SMNVEV (reference sequence). The V end was cut by 3 bases, the J end by 8 bases, with 13 bases between. The CDR3 is made up of 13 amino acids. The CDR3 region is CASSLGTGLGYTF. The CDR3 DNA is TGTGCCAGCAGTTTGGGCACAGGGCTGGGCTACACCTTC.

The chain joins TRBV27 to TRBJ2-7, with 9 bases identical to TRBD1. The CDR3 runs 15 residues. CDR1 is MNHEY, CDR2 SMNVEV, per germline (reference sequence). V shed 6 bases, J shed 6 bases, and the junction held 12 bases outside the gene matches. The CDR3 loop reads CASSPGQGPLSEQYF. In nucleotides, the CDR3 is TGTGCCAGCAGCCCGGGACAGGGCCCTCTAAGCGAGCAGTACTTC.

The V and J genes are TRBV9 and TRBJ1-1; 7 nucleotides agree with TRBD1. V lost 4 bases to trimming and J lost 5 bases; unmatched junction nucleotides: 11. CDR1 is SGDLS and CDR2 is YYNGEE in the germline V gene. CDR3 length: 15 amino acids. The CDR3, as DNA: TGTGCCAGCAGCCCCGGGGGACAGCTATTAACTGAAGCTTTCTTT. This sequence encodes CASSPGGQLLTEAFF.

This chain uses TRBV6-5 with TRBJ1-2, with D maybe TRBD1 (6 bases). Looked up from germline, CDR1 is MNHEY and CDR2 is SVGAGI. The CDR3 contains 12 residues. The germline V and J ends were trimmed by 6 bases and 2 bases, with 7 bases remaining between them. Here the CDR3 DNA reads TGTGCCAGCAGCACAGGGAACTATGGCTACACCTTC. Its translation is CASSTGNYGYTF.

This chain links TRBV6-2 or TRBV6-3 with TRBJ2-2; no clear D. CDR1 MNHEY and CDR2 SVGEGT come from the germline V gene. V lost 6 bases, J lost 4 bases, and 15 bases lay in between. The CDR3 totals 15 residues. As DNA, the CDR3 is TGTGCCAGCAGCCTCCTGCCGTCTATCACCGGGGAGCTGTTTTTT. It encodes CASSLLPSITGELFF.

The V gene is TRBV13, the J gene TRBJ1-1; 10 nucleotides align to TRBD1. Germline CDR1 reads PRHDT; CDR2 reads FYEKMQ (reference sequence). The CDR3 is 18 amino acids. J lost 0 bases, V lost 2 bases, and 9 bases had no gene match. The CDR3 protein is CASSLHGQGGFMNTEAFF. The CDR3 DNA reads as TGTGCCAGCAGCTTACACGGACAGGGGGGGTTTATGAACACTGAAGCTTTCTTT.

This rearrangement joins TRBV12-5 to TRBJ1-5; D is undetermined. This CDR3 contains 11 residues. Trimming cost V 5 bases and J 9 bases, with 8 bases left between them. The germline V gene has CDR1 LGHNT and CDR2 FRNRAP. This CDR3 is CASGPQWPQHF. CDR3 sequence (DNA): TGTGCTAGTGGTCCCCAATGGCCCCAGCATTTT.

DNA of the CDR3: TGTGCCATCAGACAGAAAGGTCTAGCGGGGGGCCGGTACAATGAGCAGTTCTTC. Residues: CAIRQKGLAGGRYNEQFF. This rearrangement joins TRBV10-3 to TRBJ2-1; 11 bases are shared with TRBD2. This CDR3 contains 18 residues. After removal of 6 bases from V and 4 bases from J, the junction contained 14 bases not matched to a gene. CDR1 is ENHRY, CDR2 SYGVKD, per germline.

The chain carries TRBV2 and TRBJ1-5; 9 nucleotides agree with TRBD1. CDR3 length: 16 amino acids. Trimming cost V 6 bases and J 9 bases; bases outside gene matches: 15. CDR1 and CDR2 (germline): SNHLY, FYNNEI. The CDR3 reads CASSDSGQGPGRPQHF. As DNA, the CDR3 is TGTGCCAGCAGCGACTCGGGACAGGGCCCAGGTCGGCCCCAGCATTTT.

The chain combines TRBV11-2 with TRBJ2-5; D is perhaps TRBD1 (6 bases). Between the trimmed V and J ends, which lost 0 bases and 8 bases, there was a span of 10 bases. Germline lookup yields CDR1 SGHAT and CDR2 FQNNGV. The CDR3 loop spans 13 amino acids. The CDR3 sequence is CASSLEGAKTQYF. The CDR3 DNA reads as TGTGCCAGCAGCTTAGAGGGGGCAAAAACCCAGTACTTC.

The V gene is TRBV7-2, the J gene TRBJ1-2; 7 nucleotides match TRBD1. The CDR3 sequence is 13 residues long. CDR1 and CDR2 (germline): SGHTA, FQGNSA. V gave up 1 base and J gave up 6 bases; unmatched junction bases: 2. As DNA, the CDR3 is TGTGCCAGCAGCTTAGGACAGGGACATGGCTACACCTTC. Residues: CASSLGQGHGYTF.

This chain joins TRBV21-1 and TRBJ2-1; the table names TRBD2, a call not compared with the DNA. TRBV21-1 is a known pseudogene. This CDR3 is 19 amino acids long. The CDR3 loop is CASSKALSRLAGGPHEQFF. The CDR3 coding sequence is TGTGCCAGCAGCAAAGCGCTAAGTCGGCTAGCGGGGGGGCCGCATGAGCAGTTCTTC.

Many counts were recorded for this clone. J is TRBJ2-7 and V is TRBV6-2 or TRBV6-3, with a possible D match to TRBD1 (5 bases). This CDR3 is built from 14 residues. The germline gives CDR1 MNHEY, CDR2 SVGEGT. V lost 6 bases and J lost 5, with 17 bases in between. The CDR3 is CASSTDSASDEQYF. The CDR3, as DNA: TGTGCCAGCAGCACCGACAGCGCGTCGGACGAGCAGTACTTC.

A note on this clone: Other nucleotide sequences in the sample specify the same CDR3. This chain uses TRBV7-9 with TRBJ1-5; 10 bases are shared with TRBD1. The germline CDR1 and CDR2 sequences are SEHNR and FQNEAQ (reference sequence). This CDR3 has 15 residues. The trim removed 3 bases at V and 4 bases at J, leaving 3 bases unmatched. The CDR3 reads CASSLTGQGNQPQHF. CDR3 nucleotides: TGTGCCAGCAGCTTGACGGGACAGGGGAATCAGCCCCAGCATTTT.